This record looks at one T cell receptor beta chain sequence and its context. The repertoire was sequenced with immunoSEQ multiplex PCR; TCRdb's copy has only in-frame clones and lacks some. The table includes 130,000 to 150,000 clones, roughly 80% detected once. The junction had 1 base not matched to a gene; V was cut back by 8 bases and J by 2 bases. The germline V gene has CDR1 SGHDT and CDR2 YYEEEE. This CDR3 spans 14 amino acids. These data belong to a study of blood T cell repertoires in COVID-19. Sequencing used PBMCs or T cells enriched from blood (not recorded which). The rearrangement uses TRBV5-6 and TRBJ2-2; 12 positions agree with TRBD2. This TCR was recovered from a man in his fifties or sixties who had recovered from COVID-19. The CDR3, as DNA: TGTGCCAGACTAGCGGGGGGCAACACCGGGGAGCTGTTTTTT. It codes for CARLAGGNTGELFF. The entire variable domain, with the rest obtained from reference TRBV5-6 and TRBJ2-2, is as follows: DAGVTQSPTHLIKTRGQQVTLRCSPKSGHDTVSWYQQALGQGPQFIFQYYEEEERQRGNFPDRFSGHQFPNYSSELNVNALLLGDSALYLCARLAGGNTGELFFGEGSRLTVL.